The 26 T cell receptor beta chains in this list originate from one sample, sequenced in a study of CD4 T cells in relation to SARS-CoV-2 and coronaviruses. TCRdb keeps only in-frame clones here, not all; method: immunoSEQ multiplex PCR. The sample holds about 60,000 clones; 92% are singletons and the top ten take about 0.4%. The sequenced sample was naive CD4+ T cells from PBMCs. Sample subset: naive CD4+ T cells isolated by negative enrichment. The receptors were sampled from an adult with COVID-19.

The CDR3 spells CASSALAPEQYF. The DNA for the CDR3 is TGTGCCAGCAGTGCTCTAGCGCCCGAGCAGTACTTC. The chain is built from TRBV6-2 or TRBV6-3 and TRBJ2-7, with D maybe TRBD2 (6 bases). V lost 5 bases, J lost 6 bases, and 11 bases lay in between. CDR1 MNHEY and CDR2 SVGEGT come from the germline V gene. The CDR3 is 12 amino acids.

The CDR3, as DNA: TGTGCCAGCAGAGTTTCGAGCTATCAGCCCCAGCATTTT. Its translation: CASRVSSYQPQHF. The chain recombines TRBV25-1 with TRBJ1-5; D gene unclear. Germline V gene data show CDR1 as MGHDK and CDR2 as SYGVNS. This CDR3 comprises 13 residues. Deletions cut 6 bases from V and 5 bases from J, with 11 bases between.

J is TRBJ2-5 and V is TRBV7-2; D remains ambiguous. Trimming removed 3 bases at V and 5 bases at J, with 7 bases between. Germline V CDR1 and CDR2: SGHTA, FQGNSA. CDR3 length: 12 amino acids. CDR3 region: CASSFSPETQYF. CDR3 sequence (DNA): TGTGCCAGCAGCTTTTCCCCCGAGACCCAGTACTTC.

This clone was detected once. The CDR3 loop reads CATSDPASRGETQYF. DNA for the CDR3: TGTGCCACCAGTGACCCTGCGTCACGGGGGGAGACCCAGTACTTC. The V gene is TRBV24-1, the J gene TRBJ2-5; weak D call: TRBD2 (6 bases). The CDR3 length is 15 residues. The germline CDR1 and CDR2 sequences are KGHDR and SFDVKD. V gave up 4 bases and J gave up 5 bases, with 16 bases separating them.

This clone was recorded only once. V and J are TRBV2 and TRBJ2-7; D ambiguous. Trimming removed 4 bases from V and 0 bases from J, with 10 bases in between. Germline V gene data show CDR1 as SNHLY and CDR2 as FYNNEI. The CDR3 covers 14 residues. The CDR3, as DNA: TGTGCCAGCAGTGCAACATTCGGCTCCTACGAGCAGTACTTC. Protein: CASSATFGSYEQYF.

This chain links TRBV2 with TRBJ2-2, with D maybe TRBD2 (5 bases). Germline V lookup: CDR1 SNHLY, CDR2 FYNNEI. This CDR3 is 14 amino acids long. V lost 8 bases to trimming and J lost 3 bases, with 13 bases between them. The CDR3 loop reads CASLADSDTGELFF. The CDR3 nucleotides are TGTGCCAGCCTGGCGGACTCGGACACCGGGGAGCTGTTTTTT.

The chain has TRBV7-9 and TRBJ2-1; D remains unclear. Trimming left V 4 bases short and J 8 bases short, with 9 bases between. Germline values: CDR1 SEHNR, CDR2 FQNEAQ (reference sequence). This CDR3 spans 12 amino acids. The CDR3 loop reads CASSSLAYEQFF. CDR3 bases: TGTGCCAGCAGCTCCTTAGCTTATGAGCAGTTCTTC. Full variable domain (remainder filled in from reference TRBV7-9 and TRBJ2-1): DTGVSQNPRHKITKRGQNVTFRCDPISEHNRLYWYRQTLGQGPEFLTYFQNEAQLEKSRLLSDRFSAERPKGSFSTLEIQRTEQGDSAMYLCASSSLAYEQFFGPGTRLTVL.

J is TRBJ1-4 and V is TRBV28, with 10 bases matching TRBD1. V was clipped by 5 bases and J by 10 bases; unmatched bases: 7. The CDR3 is made up of 14 amino acids. CDR1 is MDHEN and CDR2 is SYDVKM in the germline V gene. The CDR3 DNA sequence: TGTGCCAGCAGTCGACAGGGGGCGCCGGGAAAACTGTTTTTT. This translates into CASSRQGAPGKLFF.

V is TRBV24-1 and J is TRBJ2-3, with a tentative D call TRBD2 (7 bases). The germline V gene encodes CDR1 KGHDR and CDR2 SFDVKD. The CDR3 runs 16 residues. V was trimmed by 5 bases and J by 1 base, leaving 15 bases between them. In DNA, the CDR3 is TGTGCCACCAGTGCGGGGGGCGCGGGTGGCACAGATACGCAGTATTTT. This gives the protein CATSAGGAGGTDTQYF.

The rearrangement joins TRBV5-5 to TRBJ1-3; D is ambiguous. CDR3 length: 14 residues. Germline V gene sequence: CDR1 SGHKS, CDR2 YYEKEE (reference sequence). With 1 base removed from V and 3 bases from J, the gap between germline ends came to 8 bases. The CDR3 sequence: CASSLTDYGNTIYF. CDR3 DNA sequence: TGTGCCAGCAGCTTGACGGACTATGGAAACACCATATATTTT.

This sequence joins TRBV9 and TRBJ2-3; a weak D match, TRBD2 (6 bases). Trimming took 4 bases from V and 1 from J, leaving 13 bases between them. The germline gives CDR1 SGDLS, CDR2 YYNGEE. The CDR3 runs 15 residues. The CDR3 protein is CASSPRGPRTDTQYF. The CDR3 DNA reads as TGTGCCAGCAGCCCGCGGGGCCCCCGCACAGATACGCAGTATTTT.

The chain couples TRBV5-6 to TRBJ2-7; maybe TRBD1 (6 bases). The ends were cut back, 4 bases at V and 5 bases at J, with 19 bases in the middle. The CDR3 extends over 15 amino acids. From germline, CDR1 is SGHDT and CDR2 YYEEEE. CDR3 nucleotides: TGTGCCAGCAGCCTTATGTCAGGGGTTCGTGACGAGCAGTACTTC. It yields the protein CASSLMSGVRDEQYF. Based on the CDR3 plus reference TRBV5-6 and TRBJ2-7, the full variable domain is DAGVTQSPTHLIKTRGQQVTLRCSPKSGHDTVSWYQQALGQGPQFIFQYYEEEERQRGNFPDRFSGHQFPNYSSELNVNALLLGDSALYLCASSLMSGVRDEQYFGPGTRLTVT.

The chain combines TRBV19 with TRBJ2-1; 8 bases fit TRBD2. The J segment lost 7 bases and the V segment lost 4 bases, leaving 3 bases of the junction unmatched. The CDR3 contains 13 residues. In germline, CDR1 is LNHDA, CDR2 SQIVND (reference sequence). CDR3 in DNA: TGTGCCAGTAGTACCGGGAGGGTTAATGAGCAGTTCTTC. This sequence encodes CASSTGRVNEQFF.

The gene calls are TRBV7-2 and TRBJ2-1, with 8 bases identical to TRBD2. From germline, CDR1 is SGHTA and CDR2 FQGNSA. This CDR3 is built from 17 residues. Losses at the gene ends were 5 bases for V and 10 bases for J; bases not matched to a gene: 19. The chain's CDR3 is CASSRREASGLAGEQFF. The CDR3 DNA follows: TGTGCCAGCAGCCGCCGGGAAGCTAGCGGGCTGGCCGGGGAGCAGTTCTTC.

The chain joins TRBV28 to TRBJ1-5; D is possibly TRBD1 (5 bases). The CDR3 spans 14 residues. Germline V gives CDR1 MDHEN, CDR2 SYDVKM. With 3 bases removed from V and 7 bases from J, the gap between germline ends came to 13 bases. CDR3 in amino acids: CASSFGGVDQPQHF. The DNA of the CDR3 is TGTGCCAGCAGTTTTGGGGGTGTTGACCAGCCCCAGCATTTT. Full variable domain (rest looked up from reference TRBV28 and TRBJ1-5): DVKVTQSSRYLVKRTGEKVFLECVQDMDHENMFWYRQDPGLGLRLIYFSYDVKMKEKGDIPEGYSVSREKKERFSLILESASTNQTSMYLCASSFGGVDQPQHFGDGTRLSIL.

The chain carries TRBV18 and TRBJ1-1; no firm D call. The CDR3 length is 17 residues. Between the trimmed V and J ends, which lost 2 bases and 2 bases, there was a span of 18 bases. Germline loops: CDR1 KGHSH, CDR2 LQKENI. The CDR3 sequence: CASSPFSGLQPNTEAFF. The CDR3 region has the DNA TGTGCCAGCTCACCATTCTCTGGGCTCCAGCCCAACACTGAAGCTTTCTTT.

This clone was observed once. The chain carries TRBV20-1 and TRBJ2-1, with D hard to call. The germline V and J ends were trimmed by 3 bases and 2 bases, with 8 bases remaining between them. There are 13 residues in the CDR3. Germline CDR1 and CDR2: DFQATT and SNEGSKA (reference sequence). CDR3 residues: CSASLVAYNEQFF. CDR3 DNA sequence: TGCAGTGCTAGTTTAGTTGCCTACAATGAGCAGTTCTTC.

The DNA of the CDR3 is TGTGCCAGTAGTACGGGACAGGCTAATGAAAAACTGTTTTTT. This gives the protein CASSTGQANEKLFF. The rearrangement uses TRBV19 and TRBJ1-4, with 8 bases lining up with TRBD1. J was trimmed by 3 bases and V by 4 bases; bases with no gene match: 1. The CDR3 runs to 14 residues. Germline assignment: CDR1 LNHDA and CDR2 SQIVND (reference sequence).

The genes are TRBV28 and TRBJ1-4, with D possibly matching TRBD1 (5 bases). Trimming took 2 bases from V and 3 from J, leaving 10 bases between them. The CDR3 length is 15 residues. Germline-derived CDR1 and CDR2 are MDHEN and SYDVKM. The CDR3 region is CASSLLSGPNEKLFF. CDR3 bases: TGTGCCAGCAGTTTACTATCAGGGCCTAATGAAAAACTGTTTTTT.

The CDR3 region has the DNA TGTGCCAGCAGCTCCGGGCCGGGCGGCACTGAAGCTTTCTTT. Translating it yields CASSSGPGGTEAFF. The V and J genes are TRBV7-2 and TRBJ1-1; no reliable D call. From germline, CDR1 is SGHTA and CDR2 FQGNSA. Trimming took off 4 bases at V and 4 bases at J, with 13 bases between the two ends. CDR3 length equals 14 residues.

The chain uses TRBV9 and TRBJ2-1, with no clear D. Germline V CDR1 and CDR2: SGDLS, YYNGEE. This CDR3 is 16 amino acids long. V lost 0 bases, J lost 2 bases, and 12 bases lay in between. The CDR3 loop is CASSVVGSPTYNEQFF. The DNA of the CDR3 is TGTGCCAGCAGCGTAGTAGGGTCGCCAACCTACAATGAGCAGTTCTTC.

This chain uses TRBV5-1 with TRBJ2-7; 9 nucleotides line up with TRBD1. Per germline, CDR1 SGHRS and CDR2 YFSETQ. This CDR3 spans 15 amino acids. V lost 4 bases to trimming and J lost 1 base; unmatched junction nucleotides: 6. CDR3 in amino acids: CASSPTGTGSYEQYF. DNA of the CDR3: TGCGCCAGCAGCCCCACTGGGACAGGGTCCTACGAGCAGTACTTC.

The chain has TRBV6-2 or TRBV6-3 and TRBJ1-5; 8 positions match TRBD1. Germline V CDR1 and CDR2: MNHEY, SVGEGT. This CDR3 comprises 17 residues. The V and J ends lost 0 bases and 6 bases, in that order; junction bases with no gene match: 10. The CDR3 DNA is TGTGCCAGCAGTTACTCAGCTGGCGACAGGGGAAGTCAGCCCCAGCATTTT. Translation gives CASSYSAGDRGSQPQHF.

CDR3 loop: CASSFVGLGLADNEQFF. CDR3 DNA: TGTGCCAGCAGCTTCGTAGGCCTAGGACTAGCGGATAATGAGCAGTTCTTC. The rearrangement joins TRBV5-6 to TRBJ2-1; 10 bases line up with TRBD2. Germline trimming cut 2 bases from V and 7 bases from J; bases unmatched to any gene: 12. This CDR3 has 17 residues. Germline V gene data show CDR1 as SGHDT and CDR2 as YYEEEE.

V and J are TRBV28 and TRBJ1-4; the D gene is possibly TRBD1 (6 bases). The CDR3 is 16 amino acids. Germline CDR1 reads MDHEN; CDR2 reads SYDVKM. Trimming pared 4 bases from V and 4 bases from J, leaving 16 bases between. CDR3 amino acids: CASSSRGRGGNEKLFF. In DNA, the CDR3 is TGTGCCAGCAGTTCCCGAGGCCGAGGGGGTAATGAAAAACTGTTTTTT.

This sequence joins TRBV3-1 (or the pseudogene TRBV3-2) and TRBJ1-2; D is unclear. Germline CDR1 reads LGHDT; CDR2 reads YNNKEL (reference sequence). V was cut by 1 base and J by 4 bases, with 13 bases left in between. This CDR3 has 15 residues. The CDR3 DNA follows: TGTGCCAGCAGCCAAGTGGGTTATGTGGGCTATGGCTACACCTTC. Its protein product is CASSQVGYVGYGYTF.